Below, 21 T cell receptor beta chains from the same sample are listed, as sequenced in a study of monozygotic twins with inflammatory bowel disease. Each CDR3 protein gets one entry in TCRdb, which reprocessed the 5' RACE reads and gives no DNA. In total, the table holds 200,000 to 250,000 distinct CDR3 sequences. The sequenced sample consisted of blood. The source is a human donor with ulcerative colitis or Crohn's disease, or a healthy co-twin of an affected twin (not recorded which).

This chain uses TRBV3-1 with TRBJ2-1; no DNA is available, so the TRBD1 call from TCRdb remains unchecked. This CDR3 has 15 residues. Per germline, CDR1 LGHDT and CDR2 YNNKEL (reference sequence). This CDR3 is CASSHRDRWGNEQFF.

V is TRBV6-1 and J is TRBJ1-1; TCRdb gives TRBD1 as the D gene, but with no DNA this cannot be confirmed. Germline assignment: CDR1 MNHNS and CDR2 SASEGT. The CDR3 runs to 16 residues. Here the CDR3 reads CASSPTNLQGNTEAFF.

The chain combines TRBV3-1 with TRBJ2-1; checking the TCRdb D call of TRBD2 is not possible without DNA. CDR1 is LGHDT and CDR2 is YNNKEL in the germline V gene (reference sequence). The CDR3 consists of 15 residues. The CDR3 here is CASSGSLAGYNEQFF.

The chain has TRBV7-9 and TRBJ1-2; TCRdb outputs TRBD1, but without DNA this stays unchecked. CDR1 and CDR2 (germline): SEHNR, FQNEAQ (reference sequence). The CDR3 has 16 residues. The chain's CDR3 is CASSLAPTGANYGYTF.

V is TRBV11-2 and J is TRBJ1-4. The germline V gene encodes CDR1 SGHAT and CDR2 FQNNGV. The CDR3 loop spans 13 amino acids. The CDR3 spells CASSLVANEKLFF.

This clonotype counts as large by frequency. The V and J genes are TRBV18 and TRBJ2-7; checking the TCRdb D call of TRBD1 is not possible without DNA. The germline V gene has CDR1 KGHSH and CDR2 LQKENI. The CDR3 is made up of 15 amino acids. This CDR3 is CASSPRTGGENEQYF.

V is TRBV5-5 and J is TRBJ1-3; TCRdb selects TRBD1, and the lack of DNA leaves this call unchecked. Germline V gives CDR1 SGHKS, CDR2 YYEKEE (reference sequence). The CDR3 runs 15 residues. This CDR3 is CASSAALDWGNTIYF.

V and J are TRBV20-1 and TRBJ1-6. In germline, CDR1 is DFQATT, CDR2 SNEGSKA (reference sequence). This CDR3 spans 14 amino acids. This CDR3 is CSAPDGSYNSPLHF.

The V and J genes are TRBV6-5 and TRBJ1-3. The CDR3 spans 15 residues. CDR1 and CDR2 (germline): MNHEY, SVGAGI. CDR3: CASSYFGVSGNTIYF.

The rearrangement uses TRBV30 and TRBJ1-6; TCRdb's D call, TRBD1, is unchecked because there is no DNA. The germline V gene encodes CDR1 GTSNPN and CDR2 SVGIG (reference sequence). This CDR3 has 15 residues. The CDR3 region is CAWTGGFSYNSPLHF.

V usage is TRBV7-9 and J usage is TRBJ2-3; TCRdb indicates TRBD1, and absent DNA this call remains unverified. The CDR3 has 13 amino acids. The germline gives CDR1 SEHNR, CDR2 FQNEAQ (reference sequence). The CDR3 region is CASSSPGPDTQYF.

The V call is TRBV9, the J call TRBJ2-7; TCRdb reports TRBD2, a call that lacks DNA to check it against. The CDR3 is made up of 15 amino acids. Per germline, CDR1 SGDLS and CDR2 YYNGEE. CDR3 sequence: CASSVDPSGAYEQYF.

This chain links TRBV7-2 with TRBJ1-3; TCRdb's D call of TRBD1 is untestable without DNA. Germline loops: CDR1 SGHTA, CDR2 FQGNSA. CDR3 length: 15 residues. CDR3 loop: CASSSFSGVGNTIYF.

The rearrangement uses TRBV19 and TRBJ1-1; the D call from TCRdb, TRBD1, cannot be confirmed without DNA. Germline V gene sequence: CDR1 LNHDA, CDR2 SQIVND (reference sequence). The CDR3 has 14 residues. The CDR3 reads CASSPVGRSTEAFF.

The chain carries TRBV7-3 and TRBJ1-2; TCRdb designates TRBD1, a call that cannot be tested without DNA. The CDR3 sequence is 14 residues long. The germline CDR1 and CDR2 sequences are SGHTA and FQGTGA. This CDR3 reads CASSPHGTGDGYTF.

The chain recombines TRBV5-5 with TRBJ2-4; absent DNA, TCRdb's TRBD1 call cannot be checked. CDR1 SGHKS and CDR2 YYEKEE come from the germline V gene (reference sequence). CDR3 size: 15 residues. CDR3 protein: CASSLGGGFHSIQYF. The whole variable domain, filled in from reference TRBV5-5 and TRBJ2-4, reads DAGVTQSPTHLIKTRGQQVTLRCSPISGHKSVSWYQQVLGQGPQFIFQYYEKEERGRGNFPDRFSARQFPNYSSELNVNALLLGDSALYLCASSLGGGFHSIQYFGAGTRLSVL.

The CDR3 sequence is CASSLRNKGGNTEAFF. V usage is TRBV28 and J usage is TRBJ1-1. CDR1 is MDHEN and CDR2 is SYDVKM in the germline V gene. CDR3 length equals 16 residues.

The chain is built from TRBV15 and TRBJ1-2; as DNA is missing, the TRBD1 call by TCRdb cannot be tested. Germline lookup yields CDR1 LNHNV and CDR2 YYDKDF (reference sequence). The CDR3 is made up of 16 amino acids. The CDR3 loop reads CATSRDSWDRGFGYTF.

The gene calls are TRBV14 and TRBJ1-1. Germline assignment: CDR1 SGHDN and CDR2 FVKESK. The CDR3 has 11 residues. This CDR3 is CASSQAFEAFF. The whole variable domain, remainder taken from reference TRBV14 and TRBJ1-1, is EAGVTQFPSHSVIEKGQTVTLRCDPISGHDNLYWYRRVMGKEIKFLLHFVKESKQDESGMPNNRFLAERTGGTYSTLKVQPAELEDSGVYFCASSQAFEAFFGQGTRLTVV.

This chain connects TRBV20-1 to TRBJ1-6. The CDR3 has 14 amino acids. Germline-derived CDR1 and CDR2 are DFQATT and SNEGSKA (reference sequence). CDR3 amino acids: CSARVATLNSPLHF.

The chain joins TRBV5-1 to TRBJ2-7; there is no DNA to check the TCRdb D call of TRBD1. CDR3 length: 14 residues. Germline V gene data show CDR1 as SGHRS and CDR2 as YFSETQ. The CDR3 sequence: CASSPRPGGFEQYF. Variable domain in full (rest from reference TRBV5-1 and TRBJ2-7): KAGVTQTPRYLIKTRGQQVTLSCSPISGHRSVSWYQQTPGQGLQFLFEYFSETQRNKGNFPGRFSGRQFSNSRSEMNVSTLELGDSALYLCASSPRPGGFEQYFGPGTRLTVT.